This T cell receptor (beta chain) is drawn from a study of blood T cell repertoires in COVID-19. CDR1 KGHSH and CDR2 LQKENI come from the germline V gene. This CDR3 comprises 15 residues. J gave up 8 bases and V 2 bases, and 7 bases lay outside the gene matches. TCRdb keeps only in-frame clones here, not all; method: immunoSEQ multiplex PCR. The data show roughly 210,000 clones, about 87% seen once. The chain employs TRBV18 and TRBJ2-1; 9 bases map to TRBD1. The specimen was peripheral blood. This receptor was obtained from a man in his 70s with acute or convalescent COVID-19. CDR3 in DNA: TGTGCCAGCTCACCATTGGGGGACAGGGAGGATGAGCAGTTCTTC. Translation: CASSPLGDREDEQFF. Using reference TRBV18 and TRBJ2-1 for the parts outside the CDR3, the full variable domain is NAGVMQNPRHLVRRRGQEARLRCSPMKGHSHVYWYRQLPEEGLKFMVYLQKENIIDESGMPKERFSAEFPKEGPSILRIQQVVRGDSAAYFCASSPLGDREDEQFFGPGTRLTVL.